Following are 21 T cell receptor beta chains from one sample sequenced in a study of OX40 agonist ivuxolimab in advanced cancers. Sequencing was performed with immunoSEQ multiplex PCR; in TCRdb, only in-frame clones are kept and a portion is missing. The data hold tens of thousands of clones, with 75% to 95% observed a single time. The sequencing here drew on CD4+ or CD8+ T cells sorted from blood, taken in a trial of the OX40 agonist ivuxolimab. The origin of the receptors is an adult with an advanced solid tumor such as melanoma, head and neck, liver or kidney cancer.

This clone was found once. The V and J genes are TRBV5-4 and TRBJ2-1; 8 bases are shared with TRBD2. Germline V CDR1 and CDR2: SGHNT, YYREEE (reference sequence). The CDR3 length is 15 residues. With 1 base clipped from V and 3 bases from J, the junction kept 3 bases outside the gene matches. The CDR3 bases are TGTGCCAGCAGCTTGCTAGCGGGTGTCTACAATGAGCAGTTCTTC. Its protein is CASSLLAGVYNEQFF.

This chain links TRBV7-6 with TRBJ1-1; the D gene is possibly TRBD1 (6 bases). The V gene's germline CDR1 is SGHVS and CDR2 FNYEAQ. Trimming took 5 bases from V and 4 from J, leaving 8 bases between them. The CDR3 has 12 residues. The CDR3 DNA reads TGTGCCAGCAGCGAAGGGGGCACTGAAGCTTTCTTT. It translates to CASSEGGTEAFF.

The chain combines TRBV27 with TRBJ2-7; D perhaps matches TRBD2 (6 bases). The germline V and J ends were trimmed by 3 bases and 0 bases, with 15 bases remaining between them. Per germline, CDR1 MNHEY and CDR2 SMNVEV (reference sequence). This CDR3 has 16 residues. Here the CDR3 DNA reads TGTGCCAGCAGTTTGGTCGGCGGGGTGAGCTCCTACGAGCAGTACTTC. It codes for CASSLVGGVSSYEQYF.

This clone came up once. V usage is TRBV27 and J usage is TRBJ2-5; TRBD1 matches at 8 bases. The germline V gene encodes CDR1 MNHEY and CDR2 SMNVEV (reference sequence). The CDR3 covers 18 residues. Trimming at V came to 0 bases and at J to 5 bases, leaving 14 bases not matched to a gene. Here the CDR3 DNA reads TGTGCCAGCAGTTTATCAGGACAGGGACCCTTCTCTGGGGAGACCCAGTACTTC. This gives the protein CASSLSGQGPFSGETQYF.

The V gene is TRBV7-3, the J gene TRBJ2-1, with a weak D call TRBD2 (5 bases). The V end was cut by 2 bases, the J end by 4 bases, with 12 bases between. Germline loops: CDR1 SGHTA, CDR2 FQGTGA. The CDR3 is 15 amino acids. As DNA, the CDR3 is TGTGCCAGCAGCTTATTGGCGGGCCCATACAATGAGCAGTTCTTC. Its protein product is CASSLLAGPYNEQFF.

The chain is built from TRBV9 and TRBJ2-3; D may be TRBD1 or TRBD2 (5 bases each). CDR1 is SGDLS and CDR2 is YYNGEE in the germline V gene. V was trimmed by 1 base and J by 6 bases, leaving 15 bases between them. The CDR3 spans 15 residues. Written as DNA, the CDR3 is TGTGCCAGCAGCGTAATGGCCTCGGGGCCGGATACGCAGTATTTT. Its translation: CASSVMASGPDTQYF. The full variable domain, its missing parts supplied by reference TRBV9 and TRBJ2-3, is DSGVTQTPKHLITATGQRVTLRCSPRSGDLSVYWYQQSLDQGLQFLIQYYNGEERAKGNILERFSAQQFPDLHSELNLSSLELGDSALYFCASSVMASGPDTQYFGPGTRLTVL.

The chain recombines TRBV7-9 with TRBJ1-1; TRBD1 might be the D (6 bases). This CDR3 contains 15 residues. Trimming removed 5 bases at V and 1 base at J, with 14 bases between. Germline CDR1 is SEHNR and CDR2 is FQNEAQ (reference sequence). This chain's CDR3 is CASSPGPGQNTEAFF. In nucleotides, the CDR3 is TGTGCCAGCAGCCCGGGACCGGGACAGAACACTGAAGCTTTCTTT. The variable domain in full, with the rest retrieved from reference TRBV7-9 and TRBJ1-1, is DTGVSQNPRHKITKRGQNVTFRCDPISEHNRLYWYRQTLGQGPEFLTYFQNEAQLEKSRLLSDRFSAERPKGSFSTLEIQRTEQGDSAMYLCASSPGPGQNTEAFFGQGTRLTVV.

CDR3 protein: CASSLPGDFFYNEQFF. The CDR3 DNA sequence: TGCGCCAGCAGCTTGCCGGGGGACTTCTTCTACAATGAGCAGTTCTTC. The chain couples TRBV5-1 to TRBJ2-1; possibly TRBD2 for D (6 bases). V was pared by 1 base and J by 3 bases, with 14 bases between. CDR3 size: 16 residues. The germline CDR1 and CDR2 sequences are SGHRS and YFSETQ.

DNA of the CDR3: TGTGCCAGCAGCTTAGTGGGCAGTGGGGCTCGGTATGGCTACACCTTC. Protein product: CASSLVGSGARYGYTF. This rearrangement joins TRBV7-9 to TRBJ1-2, with D possibly being TRBD1 (5 bases). This CDR3 has 16 residues. Germline CDR1 is SEHNR and CDR2 is FQNEAQ (reference sequence). Trimming removed 1 base from V and 5 bases from J, with 17 bases in between.

The chain combines TRBV15 with TRBJ2-7; D not certain. The CDR3 loop spans 15 amino acids. Germline assignment: CDR1 LNHNV and CDR2 YYDKDF (reference sequence). Deletions cut 2 bases from V and 2 bases from J, with 13 bases between. The CDR3 region is CATSRSIGRTYEQYF. The CDR3 DNA is TGTGCCACCAGCAGATCAATAGGGCGGACCTACGAGCAGTACTTC.

The rearrangement uses TRBV7-9 and TRBJ1-2, with 8 bases that match TRBD1. V trimming: 5 bases; J trimming: 8 bases; junction bases outside the gene matches: 13. Looked up from germline, CDR1 is SEHNR and CDR2 is FQNEAQ (reference sequence). The CDR3 totals 15 residues. CDR3 region: CASSPIVDRGNGYTF. The CDR3 DNA reads TGTGCCAGCAGCCCCATCGTAGACAGGGGTAACGGCTACACCTTC.

This chain uses TRBV9 with TRBJ2-2; D gene uncertain. This CDR3 has 15 amino acids. Germline V gene sequence: CDR1 SGDLS, CDR2 YYNGEE. Trimming stripped 0 bases from V and 0 bases from J, with 6 bases between. The CDR3 DNA reads TGTGCCAGCAGCGTAGATGGATCGAACACCGGGGAGCTGTTTTTT. The encoded protein is CASSVDGSNTGELFF.

This clone was counted a few times. The chain uses TRBV13 and TRBJ1-6, with D tentatively TRBD1 (6 bases). The CDR3 consists of 13 residues. Germline V gene lookup returns CDR1 PRHDT and CDR2 FYEKMQ (reference sequence). V was trimmed by 5 bases and J by 10 bases, leaving 12 bases between them. The CDR3 DNA reads TGTGCCAGCAGCCCCGGGGGGGCCTCACCCCTCCACTTT. This translates into CASSPGGASPLHF.

The chain carries TRBV7-9 and TRBJ2-7, with TRBD2 matching 11 bases. There are 18 residues in the CDR3. CDR1 and CDR2 (germline): SEHNR, FQNEAQ (reference sequence). V shed 4 bases, J shed 0 bases, and the junction held 11 bases outside the gene matches. The chain's CDR3 is CASSSLGLAGPYSYEQYF. The CDR3 DNA is TGTGCCAGCAGCTCATTAGGACTAGCGGGCCCTTACTCCTACGAGCAGTACTTC.

V and J are TRBV2 and TRBJ1-5; the D is unclear. Germline lookup yields CDR1 SNHLY and CDR2 FYNNEI. The CDR3 contains 13 residues. The V end lost 5 bases, the J end lost 0 bases, and 5 bases lay between the germline ends. CDR3 sequence (DNA): TGTGCCAGCAGTCTTTATAGCAATCAGCCCCAGCATTTT. It specifies CASSLYSNQPQHF.

The chain has TRBV5-1 and TRBJ1-2; no clear D. V lost 6 bases and J 6 bases, leaving 18 bases between the germline ends. The CDR3 length is 14 residues. From germline, CDR1 is SGHRS and CDR2 YFSETQ. The CDR3: CASKISGRPNGYTF. DNA of the CDR3: TGCGCCAGCAAAATAAGCGGGCGACCCAATGGCTACACCTTC.

The gene calls are TRBV4-1 and TRBJ2-1; D possibly corresponds to TRBD2 (5 bases). V was pared by 0 bases and J by 7 bases, with 13 bases between. CDR3 size: 15 residues. The germline V gene has CDR1 MGHRA and CDR2 YSYEKL. Here the CDR3 DNA reads TGCGCCAGCAGCCAAGACTCGGGAACGGGTAATGAGCAGTTCTTC. Translation: CASSQDSGTGNEQFF.

This sequence joins TRBV9 and TRBJ1-1, with 7 bases lining up with TRBD1. Per the germline V gene, CDR1 is SGDLS and CDR2 is YYNGEE. The CDR3 has 16 amino acids. V shed 0 bases and J 1 base; nucleotides not matched to a gene: 6. CDR3 region: CASSVEGGGENTEAFF. DNA for the CDR3: TGTGCCAGCAGCGTAGAAGGGGGCGGTGAGAACACTGAAGCTTTCTTT.

V and J are TRBV27 and TRBJ2-5; D gene uncertain. Germline V gene data show CDR1 as MNHEY and CDR2 as SMNVEV (reference sequence). This CDR3 has 15 residues. The V end was cut by 2 bases, the J end by 1 base, with 11 bases between. In DNA form, the CDR3 reads TGTGCCAGCAGTTTAACCGGACGTATCCAAGAGACCCAGTACTTC. Its protein product is CASSLTGRIQETQYF.

The chain joins TRBV7-9 to TRBJ2-1; D may be TRBD2 (7 bases). The CDR3 sequence is 15 residues long. The germline V and J ends were trimmed by 1 base and 7 bases, with 14 bases remaining between them. Per germline, CDR1 SEHNR and CDR2 FQNEAQ (reference sequence). CDR3 coding DNA: TGTGCCAGCAGCTTAGAGGGGGGGCCGTGGAATGAGCAGTTCTTC. Protein product: CASSLEGGPWNEQFF.

The J gene is TRBJ1-1, the V gene TRBV29-1; D is uncertain. V was trimmed by 7 bases and J by 0 bases, leaving 18 bases between them. Germline V gene sequence: CDR1 SQVTM, CDR2 ANQGSEA. The CDR3 spans 15 residues. CDR3 DNA sequence: TGCAGCGGTAATTTGGGTCTAACCATGAACACTGAAGCTTTCTTT. The encoded protein is CSGNLGLTMNTEAFF.